The sequence of this T cell receptor (beta chain) was determined in a study of shared clonotypes between healthy human individuals. CDR1 MNHEY and CDR2 SMNVEV come from the germline V gene (reference sequence). With V trimmed by 5 bases and J by 5 bases, 7 bases remained unmatched. CDR3 length: 14 residues. The naive CD8 population came from CD45RO-negative cells selected for CCR7, without terminally differentiated effector memory CD45RA+ cells. The table came from immunoSEQ multiplex PCR; TCRdb's copy has only in-frame clones and leaves some out. Among roughly 2.1 million clones, approximately 94% were seen once, and the ten largest hold over 1.5%.

This TCR was sampled from a man between 18 and 29 years old in good health. Some clones in this sample may be carry-over from other donors' samples. Material: naive CD8+ T cells from PBMCs. The chain employs TRBV27 and TRBJ1-1; 8 bases fit TRBD1. CDR3 nucleotides: TGTGCCAGCAGTATATTACAGGGGGGGACTGAAGCTTTCTTT. Translating gives CASSILQGGTEAFF.